This TCR beta chain was retrieved from a study of blood T cells in healthy people across ages. With a J-beta primer mix and a sample-barcoded 5' primer, a second PCR ran about 7 to 12 cycles. Carrying 12 random nucleotides, a template-switch adaptor labeled each individual cDNA molecule. A single record per CDR3 protein comes from TCRdb applying MiXCR to the 5' RACE reads. This table has over a million distinct CDR3 sequences, around 59% appearing once. CDR3 length: 14 residues. CDR1 and CDR2 from the germline V gene are MNHEY and SMNVEV (reference sequence). Trimming left V 2 bases short and J 7 bases short, with 12 bases between. The study, taken as a whole, reports: Correlation between TCR beta diversity and naive T cell percentage was strong. Leaving the PBMCs unsorted stopped any conclusive comparison of naive versus antigen-experienced cells. Roughly linear age-related decline in beta diversity appeared, significant by age around 40.

There are many counts of this clonotype. Its target is unknown. Sample: blood. The origin of this receptor is a man aged 18 to 35 in good health. V usage is TRBV27 and J usage is TRBJ2-1; D not certain. CDR3 sequence: CASSLVTPGNEQFF. DNA of the CDR3: TGTGCCAGCAGTTTAGTAACCCCTGGGAATGAGCAGTTCTTC.